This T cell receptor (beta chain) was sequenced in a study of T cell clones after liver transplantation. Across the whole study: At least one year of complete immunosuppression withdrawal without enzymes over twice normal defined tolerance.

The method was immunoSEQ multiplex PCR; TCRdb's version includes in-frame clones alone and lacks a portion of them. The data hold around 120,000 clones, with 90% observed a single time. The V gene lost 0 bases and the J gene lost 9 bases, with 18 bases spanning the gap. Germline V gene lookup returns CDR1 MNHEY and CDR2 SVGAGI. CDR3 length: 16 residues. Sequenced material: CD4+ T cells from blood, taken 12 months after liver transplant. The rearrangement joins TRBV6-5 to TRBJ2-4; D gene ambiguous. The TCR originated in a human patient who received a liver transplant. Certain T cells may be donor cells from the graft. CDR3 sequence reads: CASSYSIIGVGGIQYF. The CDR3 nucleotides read TGTGCCAGCAGTTACTCGATAATTGGGGTTGGCGGCATTCAGTACTTC.